This T cell receptor beta chain was sequenced in a study of T cells after yellow fever vaccination. General study points: Once the booster was given, most primary-vaccination clones reappeared, at just over 95% for CD4 and over 70% for CD8. The secondary T-cell response peaked on day 5, not day 15, but was weaker.

The length of the CDR3 is 14 residues. CDR1 and CDR2 (germline): SEHNR, FQNEAQ (reference sequence). The ends were cut back, 5 bases at V and 8 bases at J, with 16 bases in the middle. In this sample, this clonotype turned up a few times. Its target is unknown. 5'RACE template switching produced TCR cDNA carrying a universal primer site and UMIs. TCRdb re-analysed the 5' RACE reads in MiXCR, keeping a single row per CDR3 protein. Among under 300,000 distinct CDR3 sequences listed, roughly 13% were seen once. The TCR comes from a man in his thirties or forties who received the YFV17D yellow fever vaccine. Source: CD4+ T cells sorted from PBMCs, taken 45 days after the yellow fever booster vaccination. The chain recombines TRBV7-9 with TRBJ2-1; a weak D match, TRBD2 (6 bases). The DNA for the CDR3 is TGTGCCAGCAGCCTGGGACTCTCCCTGGATGAGCAGTTCTTC. This translates into CASSLGLSLDEQFF.